These 11 T cell receptor beta chains were all obtained from the same sample, sequenced in a study of early T cells in non-severe SARS-CoV-2 infection. TCRdb fed the 5' RACE reads into MiXCR, producing one record per CDR3 protein. The table has approximately 64,000 distinct CDR3 sequences, around 20% seen once. The sequencing here drew on whole blood, taken at baseline. The receptors were sampled from an adult who was a healthcare worker with PCR-confirmed SARS-CoV-2 infection or an uninfected control (not recorded which).

This clonotype was counted between two and nine times. The chain carries TRBV3-1 and TRBJ1-1, with D uncertain. The CDR3 has 12 amino acids. Germline V gene data show CDR1 as LGHDT and CDR2 as YNNKEL (reference sequence). Trimming removed 4 bases at V and 8 bases at J, with 11 bases between. In DNA, the CDR3 is TGTGCCAGCAGCCGATTGGCAGCCGAAGCTTTCTTT. Amino acids: CASSRLAAEAFF.

The V call is TRBV10-1, the J call TRBJ1-2; tentatively, D is TRBD1 (5 bases). The CDR3 is 14 amino acids. The germline V and J ends were trimmed by 8 bases and 7 bases, with 20 bases remaining between them. The germline V gene has CDR1 WNHNN and CDR2 SYGVQD (reference sequence). The CDR3 DNA reads as TGCGCCAGCGCGCAGAGCCTTGACAGCGGTGGCTACACCTTC. Translating it yields CASAQSLDSGGYTF.

This clonotype was found a few times. The chain combines TRBV20-1 with TRBJ2-7; possibly TRBD1 or TRBD2 for D (5 bases each). CDR1 and CDR2 from the germline V gene are DFQATT and SNEGSKA (reference sequence). Trimming removed 2 bases at V and 6 bases at J, with 14 bases between. The length of the CDR3 is 13 residues. The CDR3 loop is CSARSIVGAEQYF. CDR3 sequence (DNA): TGCAGTGCTAGATCCATCGTCGGGGCCGAGCAGTACTTC.

This clonotype was seen a handful of times. This chain links TRBV10-3 with TRBJ2-1, with unresolved D. The CDR3 length is 12 residues. Germline V gene lookup returns CDR1 ENHRY and CDR2 SYGVKD. V was pared by 6 bases and J by 7 bases, with 10 bases between. The CDR3 here is CAISQLENEQFF. For the CDR3, the DNA is TGTGCCATCAGCCAGCTCGAGAATGAGCAGTTCTTC.

In its sample, this clonotype was seen a few times. This rearrangement joins TRBV4-1 to TRBJ1-5; TRBD1 matches 7 bases. The CDR3 totals 16 residues. Per germline, CDR1 MGHRA and CDR2 YSYEKL. The V and J ends lost 4 bases and 6 bases, in that order; junction bases with no gene match: 12. CDR3: CASSPFGRGSFQPQHF. The CDR3, as DNA: TGCGCCAGCAGCCCATTTGGCAGGGGGTCGTTTCAGCCCCAGCATTTT.

This clonotype was seen more than once but under ten times. The rearrangement joins TRBV2 to TRBJ1-1, with a tentative D call TRBD1 (5 bases). In germline, CDR1 is SNHLY, CDR2 FYNNEI. The CDR3 extends over 16 amino acids. Deletions cut 4 bases from V and 4 bases from J, with 19 bases between. As DNA, the CDR3 is TGTGCCAGCAGTGTCATCGGGTCGTCGGGGGGCACTGAAGCTTTCTTT. Translation gives CASSVIGSSGGTEAFF.

A few counts support this clonotype. V is TRBV7-9 and J is TRBJ2-1; D may be TRBD2 (6 bases). The germline V gene encodes CDR1 SEHNR and CDR2 FQNEAQ (reference sequence). This CDR3 region has 14 residues. V was shortened by 4 bases and J by 1 base, with 8 bases between the two germline ends. DNA of the CDR3: TGTGCCAGCAGCTCGGGGGTTTCCTACAATGAGCAGTTCTTC. It encodes CASSSGVSYNEQFF.

This clonotype was recorded only once. V gene TRBV7-2 combines with J gene TRBJ2-6, with D uncertain. With 2 bases removed from V and 4 bases from J, the gap between germline ends came to 9 bases. This CDR3 contains 15 residues. In germline, CDR1 is SGHTA, CDR2 FQGNSA. The CDR3: CASSLSSRGANVLTF. CDR3 sequence (DNA): TGTGCCAGCAGCTTATCGTCTAGAGGGGCCAACGTCCTGACTTTC.

DNA of the CDR3: TGTGCCAGCAGCCTTTCGGGCGTTAATGAAAAACTGTTTTTT. Amino acid sequence: CASSLSGVNEKLFF. The chain has TRBV12-3 or TRBV12-4 and TRBJ1-4; D unclear. V shed 6 bases and J shed 4 bases, with 12 bases lying between them. CDR3 length equals 14 residues.

The gene calls are TRBV9 and TRBJ2-1; D may be TRBD1 or TRBD2 (6 bases each). Trimming stripped 4 bases from V and 7 bases from J, with 12 bases between. The CDR3 contains 13 residues. CDR1 and CDR2 (germline): SGDLS, YYNGEE. The CDR3 spells CASSPRGRNEQFF. In DNA form, the CDR3 reads TGTGCCAGCAGCCCCCGGGGGCGAAATGAGCAGTTCTTC.

The CDR3 DNA reads as TGTGCCAGTAGTGTTAGCGGGGGGTCCTACAATGAGCAGTTCTTC. Protein sequence: CASSVSGGSYNEQFF. The chain links TRBV19 to TRBJ2-1; 10 bases fit TRBD2. Germline V lookup: CDR1 LNHDA, CDR2 SQIVND (reference sequence). The CDR3 consists of 15 residues. J was trimmed by 1 base and V by 5 bases; bases with no gene match: 2.